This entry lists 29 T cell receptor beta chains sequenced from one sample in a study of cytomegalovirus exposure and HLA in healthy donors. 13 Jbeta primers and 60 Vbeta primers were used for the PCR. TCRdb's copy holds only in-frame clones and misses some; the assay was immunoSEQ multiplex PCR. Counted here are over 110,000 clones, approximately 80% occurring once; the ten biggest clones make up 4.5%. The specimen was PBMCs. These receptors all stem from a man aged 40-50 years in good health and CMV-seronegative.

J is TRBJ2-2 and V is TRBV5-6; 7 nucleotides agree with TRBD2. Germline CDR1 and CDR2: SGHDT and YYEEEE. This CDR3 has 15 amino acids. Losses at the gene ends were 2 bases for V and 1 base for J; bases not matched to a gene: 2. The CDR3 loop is CASSLGGGNTGELFF. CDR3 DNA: TGTGCCAGCAGCTTAGGCGGGGGGAACACCGGGGAGCTGTTTTTT.

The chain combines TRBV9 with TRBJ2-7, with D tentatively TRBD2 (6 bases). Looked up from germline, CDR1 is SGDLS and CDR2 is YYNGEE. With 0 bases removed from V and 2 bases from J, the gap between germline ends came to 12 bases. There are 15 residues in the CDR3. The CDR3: CASSVGTGDAYEQYF. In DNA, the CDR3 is TGTGCCAGCAGCGTAGGAACGGGGGATGCCTACGAGCAGTACTTC.

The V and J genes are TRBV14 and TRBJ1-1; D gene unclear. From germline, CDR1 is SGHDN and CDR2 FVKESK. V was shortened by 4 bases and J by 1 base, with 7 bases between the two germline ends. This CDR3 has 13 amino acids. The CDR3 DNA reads TGTGCCAGCAGCCTAACAGCGAACACTGAAGCTTTCTTT. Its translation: CASSLTANTEAFF.

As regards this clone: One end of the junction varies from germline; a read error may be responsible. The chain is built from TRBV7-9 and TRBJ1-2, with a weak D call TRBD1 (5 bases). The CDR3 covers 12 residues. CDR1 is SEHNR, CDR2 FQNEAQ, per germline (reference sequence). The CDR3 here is CSSSLGGYGYTF. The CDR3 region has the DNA TGTTCCAGCAGCTTGGGGGGCTATGGCTACACCTTC.

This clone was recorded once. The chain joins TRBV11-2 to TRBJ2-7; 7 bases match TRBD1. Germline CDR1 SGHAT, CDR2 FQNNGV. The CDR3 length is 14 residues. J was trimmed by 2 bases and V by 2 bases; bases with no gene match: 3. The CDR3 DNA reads TGTGCCAGCAGCTTATCGGGACAGACCTACGAGCAGTACTTC. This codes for CASSLSGQTYEQYF.

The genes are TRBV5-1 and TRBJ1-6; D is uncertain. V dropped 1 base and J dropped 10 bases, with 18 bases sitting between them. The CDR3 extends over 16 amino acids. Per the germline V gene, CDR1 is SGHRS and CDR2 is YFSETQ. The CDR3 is CASSLSVDVRGSPLHF. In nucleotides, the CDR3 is TGCGCCAGCAGCTTGTCAGTCGACGTTAGAGGGTCACCCCTCCACTTT.

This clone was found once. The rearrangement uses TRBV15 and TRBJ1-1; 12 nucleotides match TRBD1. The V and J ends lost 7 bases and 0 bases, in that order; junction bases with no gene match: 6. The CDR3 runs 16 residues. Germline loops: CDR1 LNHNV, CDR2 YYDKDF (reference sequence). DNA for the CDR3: TGTGCCACCAAGGGGACAGGGGGCCTCATGAACACTGAAGCTTTCTTT. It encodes CATKGTGGLMNTEAFF.

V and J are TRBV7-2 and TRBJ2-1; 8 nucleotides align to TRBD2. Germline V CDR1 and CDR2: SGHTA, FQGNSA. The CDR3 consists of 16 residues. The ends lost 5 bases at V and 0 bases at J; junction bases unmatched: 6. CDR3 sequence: CASSRSGTSSYNEQFF. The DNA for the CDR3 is TGTGCCAGCAGCCGGTCCGGGACTAGCTCCTACAATGAGCAGTTCTTC. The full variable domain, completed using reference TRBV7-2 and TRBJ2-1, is GAGVSQSPSNKVTEKGKDVELRCDPISGHTALYWYRQSLGQGLEFLIYFQGNSAPDKSGLPSDRFSAERTGGSVSTLTIQRTQQEDSAVYLCASSRSGTSSYNEQFFGPGTRLTVL.

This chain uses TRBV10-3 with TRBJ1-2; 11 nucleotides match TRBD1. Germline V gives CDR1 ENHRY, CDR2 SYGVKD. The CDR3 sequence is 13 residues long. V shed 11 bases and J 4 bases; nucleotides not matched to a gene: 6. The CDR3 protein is CASGTGGPYGYTF. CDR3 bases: TGTGCCTCCGGGACAGGGGGACCCTATGGCTACACCTTC.

The CDR3 DNA follows: TGCGCCAGCAGCGGGGCAGGTATGAACACTGAAGCTTTCTTT. Its protein is CASSGAGMNTEAFF. The chain employs TRBV5-1 and TRBJ1-1, with a tentative D call TRBD1 (5 bases). V was pared by 4 bases and J by 0 bases, with 10 bases between. This CDR3 spans 14 amino acids. Germline V gene data show CDR1 as SGHRS and CDR2 as YFSETQ.

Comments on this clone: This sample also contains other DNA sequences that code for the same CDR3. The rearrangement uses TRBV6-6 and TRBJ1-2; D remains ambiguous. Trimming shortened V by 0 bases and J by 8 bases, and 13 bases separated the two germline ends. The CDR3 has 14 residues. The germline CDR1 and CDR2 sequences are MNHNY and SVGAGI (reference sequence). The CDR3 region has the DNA TGTGCCAGCAGTTACTCGGGCCAGGAGGGCGGCTACACCTTC. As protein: CASSYSGQEGGYTF.

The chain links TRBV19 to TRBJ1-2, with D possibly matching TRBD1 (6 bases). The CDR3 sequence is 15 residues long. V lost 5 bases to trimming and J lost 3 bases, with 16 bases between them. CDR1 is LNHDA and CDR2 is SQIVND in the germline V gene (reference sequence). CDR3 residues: CASSPRSTGYYGYTF. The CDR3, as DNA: TGTGCCAGTAGTCCACGGAGCACAGGGTACTATGGCTACACCTTC. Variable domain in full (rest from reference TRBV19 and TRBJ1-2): DGGITQSPKYLFRKEGQNVTLSCEQNLNHDAMYWYRQDPGQGLRLIYYSQIVNDFQKGDIAEGYSVSREKKESFPLTVTSAQKNPTAFYLCASSPRSTGYYGYTFGSGTRLTVV.

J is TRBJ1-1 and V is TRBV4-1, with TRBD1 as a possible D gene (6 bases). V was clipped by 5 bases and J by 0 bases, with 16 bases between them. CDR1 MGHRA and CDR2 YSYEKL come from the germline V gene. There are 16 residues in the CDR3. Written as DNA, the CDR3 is TGCGCCAGCAGCACTGTGGACAGCCCAATGAACACTGAAGCTTTCTTT. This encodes CASSTVDSPMNTEAFF.

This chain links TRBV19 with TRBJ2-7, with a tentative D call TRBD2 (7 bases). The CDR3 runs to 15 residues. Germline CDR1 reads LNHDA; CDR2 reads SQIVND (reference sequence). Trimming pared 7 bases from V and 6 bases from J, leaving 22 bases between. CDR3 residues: CASKVTGGRGGEQYF. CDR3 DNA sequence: TGTGCCAGTAAGGTGACGGGAGGCAGGGGCGGCGAGCAGTACTTC.

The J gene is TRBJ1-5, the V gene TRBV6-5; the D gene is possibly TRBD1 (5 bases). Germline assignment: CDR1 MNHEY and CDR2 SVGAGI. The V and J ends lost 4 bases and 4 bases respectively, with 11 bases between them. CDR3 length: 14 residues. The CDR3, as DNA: TGTGCCAGCAGTTCTAACGACAGAAATCAGCCCCAGCATTTT. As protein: CASSSNDRNQPQHF.

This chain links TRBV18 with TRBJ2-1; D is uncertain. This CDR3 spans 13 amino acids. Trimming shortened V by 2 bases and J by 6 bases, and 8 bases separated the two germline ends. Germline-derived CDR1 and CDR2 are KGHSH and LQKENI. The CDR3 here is CASSPGPPNEQFF. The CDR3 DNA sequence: TGTGCCAGCTCACCAGGCCCGCCCAATGAGCAGTTCTTC.

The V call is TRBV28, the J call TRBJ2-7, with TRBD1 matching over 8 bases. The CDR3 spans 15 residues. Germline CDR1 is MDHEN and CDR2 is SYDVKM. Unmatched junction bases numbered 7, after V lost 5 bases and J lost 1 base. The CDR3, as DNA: TGTGCCAGCAGTCCAGGGGACAGGTCTTCCTACGAGCAGTACTTC. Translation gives CASSPGDRSSYEQYF. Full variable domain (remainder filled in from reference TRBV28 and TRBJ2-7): DVKVTQSSRYLVKRTGEKVFLECVQDMDHENMFWYRQDPGLGLRLIYFSYDVKMKEKGDIPEGYSVSREKKERFSLILESASTNQTSMYLCASSPGDRSSYEQYFGPGTRLTVT.

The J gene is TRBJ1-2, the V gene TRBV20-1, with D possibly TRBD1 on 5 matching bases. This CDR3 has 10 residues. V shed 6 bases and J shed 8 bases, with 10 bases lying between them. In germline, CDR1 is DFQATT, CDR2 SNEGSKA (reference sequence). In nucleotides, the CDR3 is TGCAGTGCAGAGGGACTGGGCTACACCTTC. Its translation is CSAEGLGYTF.

The CDR3 is CASSDGGGYTF. The CDR3 nucleotides read TGTGCCAGCAGTGACGGCGGAGGCTACACCTTC. The genes are TRBV6-4 and TRBJ1-2; D is undetermined. Germline CDR1 reads MRHNA; CDR2 reads SNTAGT. The CDR3 totals 11 residues. Trimming removed 2 bases from V and 8 bases from J, with 6 bases in between.

CDR3 nucleotides: TGTGCCAGCAGGATAGCGGGGGGGCAAGAGACCCAGTACTTC. It yields the protein CASRIAGGQETQYF. The rearrangement links TRBV7-8 to TRBJ2-5; 11 nucleotides line up with TRBD2. Germline V gene sequence: CDR1 SGHVS, CDR2 FQNEAQ. The CDR3 sequence is 14 residues long. V shed 6 bases, J shed 2 bases, and the junction held 2 bases outside the gene matches.

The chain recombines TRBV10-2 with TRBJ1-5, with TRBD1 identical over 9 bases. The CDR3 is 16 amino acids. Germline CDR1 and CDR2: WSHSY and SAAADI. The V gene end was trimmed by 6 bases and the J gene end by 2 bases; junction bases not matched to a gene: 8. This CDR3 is CASREDRGWGNQPQHF. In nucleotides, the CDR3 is TGCGCCAGCAGAGAGGACAGGGGCTGGGGCAATCAGCCCCAGCATTTT.

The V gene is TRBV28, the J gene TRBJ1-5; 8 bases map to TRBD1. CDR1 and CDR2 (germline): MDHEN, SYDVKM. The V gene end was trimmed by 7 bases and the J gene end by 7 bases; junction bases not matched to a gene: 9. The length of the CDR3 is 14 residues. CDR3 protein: CASNNRGMRQPQHF. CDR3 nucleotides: TGTGCCAGCAACAACAGGGGGATGAGGCAGCCCCAGCATTTT. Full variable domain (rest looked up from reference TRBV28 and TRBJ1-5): DVKVTQSSRYLVKRTGEKVFLECVQDMDHENMFWYRQDPGLGLRLIYFSYDVKMKEKGDIPEGYSVSREKKERFSLILESASTNQTSMYLCASNNRGMRQPQHFGDGTRLSIL.

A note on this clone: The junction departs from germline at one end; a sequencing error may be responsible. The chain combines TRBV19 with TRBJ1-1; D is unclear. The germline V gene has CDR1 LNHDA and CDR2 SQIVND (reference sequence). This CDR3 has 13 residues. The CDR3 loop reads CASSIGGLSEAFF. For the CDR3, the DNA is TGTGCCAGTAGTATAGGTGGTCTTTCTGAGGCTTTCTTT.

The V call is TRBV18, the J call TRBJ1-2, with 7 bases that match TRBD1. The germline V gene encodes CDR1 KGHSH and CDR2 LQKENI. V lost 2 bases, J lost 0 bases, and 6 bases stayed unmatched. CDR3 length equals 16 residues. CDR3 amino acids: CASSPLGTDTNYGYTF. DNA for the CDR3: TGTGCCAGCTCACCATTAGGGACAGATACTAACTATGGCTACACCTTC.

Written as DNA, the CDR3 is TGTGCCAGCAGCCCGACTAGCGGGGCCTACGAGCAGTACTTC. Amino acids: CASSPTSGAYEQYF. V gene TRBV7-2 combines with J gene TRBJ2-7, with 11 positions matching TRBD2. Per the germline V gene, CDR1 is SGHTA and CDR2 is FQGNSA. The V gene end was trimmed by 5 bases and the J gene end by 2 bases; junction bases not matched to a gene: 2. The CDR3 covers 14 residues.

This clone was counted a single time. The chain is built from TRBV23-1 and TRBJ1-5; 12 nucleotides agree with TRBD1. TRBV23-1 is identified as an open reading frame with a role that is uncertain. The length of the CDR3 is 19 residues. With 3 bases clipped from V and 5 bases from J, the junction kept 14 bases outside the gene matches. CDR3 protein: CASSQAGQGARWGYQPQHF. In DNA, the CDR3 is TGCGCCAGCAGTCAGGCGGGACAGGGGGCGCGATGGGGGTATCAGCCCCAGCATTTT.

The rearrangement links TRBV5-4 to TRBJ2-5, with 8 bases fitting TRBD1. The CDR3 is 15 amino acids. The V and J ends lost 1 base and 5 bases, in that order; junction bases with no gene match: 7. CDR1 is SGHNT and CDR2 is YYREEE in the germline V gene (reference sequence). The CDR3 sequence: CASSLTGGKLETQYF. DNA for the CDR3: TGTGCCAGCAGCTTGACAGGGGGGAAATTGGAGACCCAGTACTTC.

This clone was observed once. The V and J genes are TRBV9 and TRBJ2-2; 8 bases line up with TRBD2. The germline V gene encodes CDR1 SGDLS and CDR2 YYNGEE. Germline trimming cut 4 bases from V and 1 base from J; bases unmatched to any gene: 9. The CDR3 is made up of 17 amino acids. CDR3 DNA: TGTGCCAGCAGCCCCCGCGGGACTAGTAGGAACACCGGGGAGCTGTTTTTT. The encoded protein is CASSPRGTSRNTGELFF.

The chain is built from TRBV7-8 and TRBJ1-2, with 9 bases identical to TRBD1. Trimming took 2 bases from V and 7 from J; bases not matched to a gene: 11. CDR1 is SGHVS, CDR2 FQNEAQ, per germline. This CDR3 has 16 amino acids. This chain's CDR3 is CASSLMDRGPKSGYTF. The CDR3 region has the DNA TGTGCCAGCAGCTTAATGGACAGGGGCCCTAAAAGTGGCTACACCTTC.